The source of this TCR beta chain is a study of cytomegalovirus exposure and HLA in healthy donors. Study-wide context: The use of the same platform for the 95 to 150 validation repertoires and the 600 to 800 first-cohort repertoires was reported by a later analysis. Study-level points and caveats: In vitro confirmation showed three CMV-associated chains to be CMV antigen specific. There were 150 to 200 TCR beta chains listed as cytomegalovirus-associated. In the roughly 120 validation repertoires, a later analysis found that first-cohort TCR clusters tended to co-occur.

Clones were read by immunoSEQ multiplex PCR, and TCRdb kept only the in-frame ones, dropping some. The sample lists around 170,000 clones; around 85% were seen once. Details on this clone: Its antigen is unknown.

This CDR3 has 14 amino acids. The germline CDR1 and CDR2 sequences are MDHEN and SYDVKM. With 7 bases clipped from V and 3 bases from J, the junction kept 7 bases outside the gene matches. The chain couples TRBV28 to TRBJ2-7; 9 nucleotides line up with TRBD1. Sequencing was done on a sample of PBMCs. This receptor was taken from a man between 18 and 35 years old in good health and CMV-seropositive. CDR3 sequence reads: CASTRDRGFYEQYF. For the CDR3, the DNA is TGTGCCAGCACTCGAGACAGGGGGTTCTACGAGCAGTACTTC.